This T cell receptor beta chain emerged from a study of blood T cell repertoires in COVID-19. In the original processing: Amplification from reference gene primers served as the basis for estimated nucleated cell counts. Clones were sequenced by immunoSEQ multiplex PCR, and TCRdb holds only the in-frame ones, with some missing. That table gives V, J and clone size, and the DNA gave D and trimming. The data contain 210,000 or so clones, 83% of them singletons. This CDR3 has 15 residues. Germline-derived CDR1 and CDR2 are SGHAT and FQNNGV. Losses at the gene ends were 5 bases for V and 3 bases for J; bases not matched to a gene: 8.

The specimen was peripheral blood. The V call is TRBV11-2, the J call TRBJ1-1, with 8 bases lining up with TRBD1. The receptor comes from a young woman with COVID-19, enrolled during active disease. CDR3 sequence (DNA): TGTGCCAGCAGCCCGAGGACAGGGCAGGACACTGAAGCTTTCTTT. It is translated as CASSPRTGQDTEAFF.